This TCR beta chain was identified in a study of regulatory T cells in long-lasting Graves disease. For the study at large: The study enrolled newly diagnosed Graves' patients on antithyroid drugs under 3 months.

V was cut by 4 bases and J by 5 bases, with 16 bases left in between. Germline V gene sequence: CDR1 SGHVS, CDR2 FQNEAQ. The CDR3 is 15 amino acids. Time point defined: newly diagnosed GD, antithyroid drugs for less than 3 months. PBMC RNA served as the TCR library source. Regarding this clonotype: The antigen remains unidentified. A much bigger clone sits one base away, suggesting this may be a read error.

Study findings and constraints: Persistent disease showed a preference for TRBV28, TRBJ1-2 and TRBJ2-5. Newly diagnosed Graves' patients had higher TCR diversity than persistent ones.

According to the study, TCR beta libraries were built with iRepertoire HTBI primers and CDR3-region Arm-PCR. One entry per CDR3 protein results from TCRdb running MiXCR on the multiplex PCR reads. The table lists hundreds of thousands of distinct CDR3 sequences, roughly a sixth of them singletons, with 20% to 30% in the top ten. The sample also formed part of further work on T cells in Graves' hyperthyroidism and ophthalmopathy. According to that study: Hyperthyroidism was newly diagnosed in patients aged 18 to 65 (duration under 2 months).

The sequence was obtained from a woman aged 35 to 60 with Graves disease. The sample in question was peripheral blood mononuclear cells (PBMCs), obtained at new diagnosis, from a patient treated with antithyroid drugs. The V call is TRBV7-8, the J call TRBJ2-3; perhaps TRBD2 as D (7 bases). CDR3 coding DNA: TGTGCCAGCAGCTCATGGGGGGGCCTGGGAGATACGCAGTATTTT. Translating gives CASSSWGGLGDTQYF.